This section outlines one T cell receptor beta chain sequence together with its context. Its antigen is currently not known. No clone much larger than this one lies a single base away; base qualities are absent. To be included, a participant needed at least one PBMC sample from before ART initiation plus at least two post-ART samples. Every participant with HIV received treatment in the United States of America. Before DNA extraction, cryopreserved samples of about 1-11 million PBMC were thawed and then washed. At the time of the earliest PBMC sample, participants with HIV were aged between 23 and 54 years. Each participant contributed PBMC samples from 1-4 timepoints before ART initiation and 2-8 timepoints after ART initiation, with a median of 7 samples. Serial HIV viral load, CD4+ T-cell count, ART history and demographic data were obtained for every participant. Genomic DNA was extracted from unsorted PBMC with a Qiagen kit on a QIAcube, processed in batches of 12 samples.

The data are from a study of long-term antiretroviral therapy in people with HIV (dated by TCRdb to between 2020 and 2023). Notes on the research overall: The earliest samples were collected roughly a decade before the 2015 WHO recommendation for immediate ART, at a time when ART was usually postponed until CD4 counts fell. This retrospective serial study examined whether starting ART and sustained HIV suppression were associated with changes in the composition and diversity of the TRB repertoire in peripheral blood. A total of around 190 cryopreserved PBMC samples came from 25 to 30 adults with confirmed HIV infection and were collected serially over a mean of roughly six years (range 1-12). About two fifths of the roughly 30 participants with HIV were female. Test extractions of a monoclonal T-cell line alongside 33 polyclonal samples showed no cross-contamination during QIAcube processing.

The immunoSEQ hsTCRB v3.0 assay was used at survey level resolution to sequence the TRB variable region. A depth of roughly 35,000-55,000 T-cell genomes per sample was targeted for TRB sequencing. TRB libraries were pooled and sequenced on an Illumina MiSeq using a v3 150-cycle kit. Processing in the source paper ran as follows. Analysis of repertoires was carried out in R inside a reproducible Nextflow workflow spanning QC, data transformation and analysis. Custom analyses were implemented in LymphoSeq2, an R package for AIRR-Seq data exploration. Several samples that yielded fewer than 5000 total TRB sequences were excluded, so that approximately 170 HIV repertoires were analyzed. Among the 188 retained HIV repertoires, 59 were collected before ART initiation and some 130 were collected after ART initiation. Each repertoire was downsampled to 5000 TRB nucleotide sequences, and summary statistics were averaged across 100 downsampling iterations. The analysis kept only TRB sequences whose CDR3 regions were at least seven amino acids long. A Shannon entropy-derived clonality score and the Gini coefficient were used to measure diversity. Repertoire networks linked the top 5000 CDR3 amino acid sequences whenever two sequences differed by an edit distance of one. GLIPH2 predicted antigen specificity groups and MHC restriction for TRB CDR3 amino acid sequences. Known CMV, EBV, HIV or tissue antigen associations were flagged by matching CDR3 amino acid sequences against VDJdb and McPAS-TCR. Pre-ART, post-ART and control groups were compared with Wilcoxon signed-rank tests and Holm-Bonferroni correction. What TCRdb holds here is the immuneACCESS table cut down to in-frame rearrangements. Part of the clones is not present; checked against another copy, under half of the missing clones reflect an unresolved V gene, and the others are unexplained. V and J calls plus clone size are reproduced from that table; the DNA served to infer D and trimming. The sample yields 25,000 to 35,000 clones; over 75% were counted once. The biggest ten clones account for about 4% of the sample.

The CDR3 runs 15 residues from the cysteine to the phenylalanine. Only CDR3 DNA remains: 45 bases, in frame from the first base. The germline V gene provides CDR1 ENHRY and CDR2 SYGVKD. V is shortened by 1 base, J by 4 bases, and the region joining them spans 11 bases. Overall study results and their limits: A significant increase in TRB diversity was found to be associated with ART initiation, although TRB diversity was observed to remain significantly below that of transplant donor controls even after long-term ART. Because cell numbers in pre-ART samples were limited, unsorted PBMC were profiled instead of sorted CD4+ and CD8+ T cells. Inferences about post-ART repertoire changes were limited because no data were available on ART adherence, viral resistance or therapy changes. Samples dated from the mid-2000s to the late 2010s, and the ART regimens used may be less effective than current ones. Compared with controls, HIV repertoires had narrower CDR3 length ranges, and the network structure pointed to an antigen-experienced repertoire that shifted only slightly toward naive after ART. Expanded TRB clones identified before ART initiation dominated the repertoire across all time points, though the dominance fluctuated and decreased in many PLHIV after ART. Since PBMC availability was limited, sequencing covered only the TCR beta chain, with no alpha chain pairing.

The V gene is TRBV10-3 and the J gene is TRBJ1-3, with the D segment identity uncertain. Here the sequenced sample was unsorted PBMCs, taken 0.8 years before starting antiretroviral therapy. This receptor was taken from a man younger than 30 with HIV. The CDR3 corresponds to CAISEYSAPGNTIYF. The sequence in DNA is TGTGCCATCAGTGAGTATTCGGCACCGGGAAACACCATATATTTT.